This T cell receptor (beta chain) was recovered during a study of blood T cell repertoires in COVID-19. This clone was observed a single time. Everyone who took part was roughly 18 to 89 years old, and they came from 24 US areas. Self-reported history from a screening survey and questionnaire set each donor's cohort. Per the germline V gene, CDR1 is LNHNV and CDR2 is YYDKDF (reference sequence). V lost 0 bases, J lost 4 bases, and 3 bases stayed unmatched. This CDR3 has 15 amino acids. As handled by the study authors: The assay estimated nucleated cells by amplifying reference gene primers. The assay was immunoSEQ multiplex PCR, and TCRdb's table has in-frame clones only and misses some. The V and J calls and clone size are taken from that table; D and trimming were inferred from the DNA. The sample lists around 100,000 clones; about 86% were seen once.

What was sequenced was PBMCs or T cells enriched from blood (not recorded which). The V gene is TRBV15, the J gene TRBJ1-5; 7 positions agree with TRBD1. The source of this sequence is a woman in her forties or fifties who had recovered from COVID-19. The CDR3 sequence: CATSRDNRGNQPQHF. CDR3 nucleotide sequence: TGTGCCACCAGCAGAGACAACAGGGGAAATCAGCCCCAGCATTTT.